A selection of T cell receptor beta chains follows, all from one sample in a study of shared clonotypes between healthy human individuals. The repertoire was sequenced with immunoSEQ multiplex PCR; TCRdb's copy has only in-frame clones and lacks some. The sample lists some 980,000 clones; 70% to 85% were seen once. The sample consisted of memory CD4+ T cells sorted from blood. Source of these receptors: a man younger than 30 in good health. Each CDR3 is given with its conserved first and last residue. The order of the fields is clone size, J gene, D gene, V gene, CDR3 DNA, CDR3 protein. The D gene is left open where the match is weak. Rows give clone size only sometimes, using once, few, many, or a class for an expanded clone.

size: medium-sized; J: TRBJ2-4; D: NA; V: TRBV10-1; DNA: TGCGCCAGGCATATCAGGAGGAGGGCCAAAAACATTCAGTACTTC; CDR3: CARHIRRRAKNIQYF
size: NA; J: TRBJ1-5; D: NA; V: TRBV15; DNA: TGTGCCACCAGCAGACAGGGTAGCAATCAGCCCCAGCATTTT; CDR3: CATSRQGSNQPQHF
size: NA; J: TRBJ2-7; D: NA; V: TRBV5-1; DNA: TGCGCCAGCAGGGCGACAGGAGGCTACGAGCAGTACTTC; CDR3: CASRATGGYEQYF
size: few; J: TRBJ2-1; D: NA; V: TRBV7-2; DNA: TGTGCCAGCGGCAAATACAGGAACAATGAGCAGTTCTTC; CDR3: CASGKYRNNEQFF
size: NA; J: TRBJ2-3; D: TRBD1; V: TRBV5-6; DNA: TGTGCCAGCAGCTGGGACAGGCACACAGATACGCAGTATTTT; CDR3: CASSWDRHTDTQYF
size: NA; J: TRBJ2-7; D: TRBD2; V: TRBV18; DNA: TGTGCCAGCTCACTAGCGGGAGCCTCCTACGAGCAGTACTTC; CDR3: CASSLAGASYEQYF
size: few; J: TRBJ2-7; D: NA; V: TRBV6-5; DNA: TGTGCCAGCAGGCGGGACTCAAACTCCTACGAGCAGTACTTC; CDR3: CASRRDSNSYEQYF
size: NA; J: TRBJ2-1; D: NA; V: TRBV6-5; DNA: TGTGCCAGCAGTTACTCGAACTTCGGGAAAAGGAATGAGCAGTTCTTC; CDR3: CASSYSNFGKRNEQFF
size: NA; J: TRBJ2-5; D: NA; V: TRBV30; DNA: TGTGCCTGGAGTGTAAAATTGGACTCTAAGTACCAAGAGACCCAGTACTTC; CDR3: CAWSVKLDSKYQETQYF
size: NA; J: TRBJ2-5; D: TRBD2; V: TRBV6-5; DNA: TGTGCCGTGATGTCTGGCGGGAGTGGGGAGACCCAGTACTTC; CDR3: CAVMSGGSGETQYF
size: NA; J: TRBJ2-5; D: NA; V: TRBV5-4; DNA: TGTGCCAGCAGCCCGACCGCGTCGGGACAAGAGACCCAGTACTTC; CDR3: CASSPTASGQETQYF
size: NA; J: TRBJ2-3; D: NA; V: TRBV10-1; DNA: TGCGCCAGCAGTGAGTCTCAGGATACGCAGTATTTT; CDR3: CASSESQDTQYF
size: NA; J: TRBJ2-1; D: NA; V: TRBV5-1; DNA: TGCGCCAGCAGCTCGTCCCGTGAGCAGTTCTTC; CDR3: CASSSSREQFF
size: NA; J: TRBJ1-6; D: NA; V: TRBV18; DNA: TGTGCCAGCTCACCACCGCTCGGTATAGATTCACCCCTCCACTTT; CDR3: CASSPPLGIDSPLHF
size: NA; J: TRBJ1-2; D: TRBD1; V: TRBV7-8; DNA: TGTGCCAGCAGCTCGAGGACAGGGCTAGGCTACACCTTC; CDR3: CASSSRTGLGYTF
size: NA; J: TRBJ1-4; D: NA; V: TRBV30; DNA: TGTGCCTGGAGTCAAGGGGTGACTAATGAAAAACTGTTTTTT; CDR3: CAWSQGVTNEKLFF
size: NA; J: TRBJ2-2; D: TRBD2; V: TRBV5-6; DNA: TGTGCCAGCAGCTTGTCAGCGGGAGCGAACACCGGGGAGCTGTTTTTT; CDR3: CASSLSAGANTGELFF
size: NA; J: TRBJ2-7; D: NA; V: TRBV5-8; DNA: TGTGCCAGCGGACAGACCTACGAGCAGTACTTC; CDR3: CASGQTYEQYF
size: NA; J: TRBJ1-2; D: NA; V: TRBV11-2; DNA: TGTGCCAGCAGCTCGAGCCCCCAGGGGAACGGCTACACCTTC; CDR3: CASSSSPQGNGYTF
size: NA; J: TRBJ2-3; D: TRBD1; V: TRBV10-3; DNA: TGTGCCATGGGGACAGAGATCACAGATACGCAGTATTTT; CDR3: CAMGTEITDTQYF
size: NA; J: TRBJ2-7; D: NA; V: TRBV7-7; DNA: TGTGCTAGCAGCCCCTCTAGCTCCTACGAGCAGTACTTC; CDR3: CASSPSSSYEQYF
size: NA; J: TRBJ1-2; D: NA; V: TRBV18; DNA: TGTGCCAGCTCACCATGGCTCTATCAGGAAAACTATGGCTACACCTTC; CDR3: CASSPWLYQENYGYTF